Shown below are 14 T cell receptor beta chains from a single sample sequenced in a study of shared T cell receptors in the human thymus. Profiling relied on immunoSEQ multiplex PCR, and the TCRdb table lists in-frame clones only, not all of them. The top ten clones hold 0.0095% to 0.011% of a sample with hundreds of thousands of clones, approximately 85% of them seen once. This sample was shared with a second study, whose subject was human thymus T cells.

Input material: thymocytes. The source is a girl under three years old with a congenital heart defect.

The chain couples TRBV5-1 to TRBJ2-3; TRBD1 might be the D (6 bases). V lost 0 bases to trimming and J lost 1 base, with 15 bases between them. The CDR3 has 17 residues. Germline V gene data show CDR1 as SGHRS and CDR2 as YFSETQ. In nucleotides, the CDR3 is TGCGCCAGCAGCTTGGTTCAGGGGATAGGAGGCACAGATACGCAGTATTTT. Its translation is CASSLVQGIGGTDTQYF.

The CDR3 DNA sequence: TGTGCCAGCAGTGGTAGGGGACAGGCAAGTGGGACCGGGGAGCTGTTTTTT. Translated: CASSGRGQASGTGELFF. The rearrangement links TRBV6-1 to TRBJ2-2; 8 bases line up with TRBD1. The J segment lost 5 bases and the V segment lost 4 bases, leaving 12 bases of the junction unmatched. Germline CDR1 MNHNS, CDR2 SASEGT. The CDR3 is 17 residues long.

The chain recombines TRBV7-8 with TRBJ1-5, with TRBD1 identical over 8 bases. Trimming removed 6 bases from V and 5 bases from J; junction bases left unmatched: 3. CDR3 length: 13 amino acids. Germline CDR1 is SGHVS and CDR2 is FQNEAQ. The CDR3 spells CASSPGGHQPQHF. In DNA, the CDR3 is TGTGCCAGCAGTCCAGGGGGCCATCAGCCCCAGCATTTT. The full variable domain, its missing parts supplied by reference TRBV7-8 and TRBJ1-5, is GAGVSQSPRYKVAKRGQDVALRCDPISGHVSLFWYQQALGQGPEFLTYFQNEAQLDKSGLPSDRFFAERPEGSVSTLKIQRTQQEDSAVYLCASSPGGHQPQHFGDGTRLSIL.

V gene TRBV28 combines with J gene TRBJ2-3; D is ambiguous. CDR3 length: 14 residues. V was clipped by 6 bases and J by 1 base, with 11 bases between them. Germline CDR1 MDHEN, CDR2 SYDVKM. The CDR3 loop reads CASRMHRGTDTQYF. As DNA, the CDR3 is TGTGCCAGCAGGATGCACAGAGGCACAGATACGCAGTATTTT.

V gene TRBV27 combines with J gene TRBJ2-1, with 8 bases that match TRBD1. Germline CDR1 is MNHEY and CDR2 is SMNVEV (reference sequence). With V trimmed by 7 bases and J by 8 bases, 13 bases remained unmatched. This CDR3 spans 15 amino acids. This CDR3 is CASKTGDEVVHEQFF. CDR3 sequence (DNA): TGTGCCAGCAAGACAGGGGACGAGGTCGTGCATGAGCAGTTCTTC.

The CDR3, as DNA: TGTGCCAGCAGCTTTCTGGGGGGACTTCCTTCTGGAAACACCATATATTTT. Translated, it gives CASSFLGGLPSGNTIYF. The V gene is TRBV7-9, the J gene TRBJ1-3, with D tentatively TRBD1 (5 bases). Germline V gene sequence: CDR1 SEHNR, CDR2 FQNEAQ (reference sequence). CDR3 length: 17 amino acids. V lost 3 bases and J 1 base, leaving 16 bases between the germline ends.

The J gene is TRBJ1-3, the V gene TRBV7-2; 7 nucleotides match TRBD1. Unmatched junction bases numbered 2, after V lost 2 bases and J lost 4 bases. Per germline, CDR1 SGHTA and CDR2 FQGNSA. The CDR3 has 14 residues. Here the CDR3 DNA reads TGTGCCAGCAGCTTATGGGACAGCGGAAACACCATATATTTT. This gives the protein CASSLWDSGNTIYF.

This clone was picked up a small number of times. The J gene is TRBJ2-5, the V gene TRBV10-3, with D maybe TRBD2 (5 bases). This CDR3 is 14 amino acids long. V was cut by 11 bases and J by 4 bases, with 20 bases left in between. Germline V gives CDR1 ENHRY, CDR2 SYGVKD. CDR3 in amino acids: CAVQDPGRIETQYF. The CDR3 nucleotides read TGTGCCGTTCAGGACCCGGGAAGGATAGAGACCCAGTACTTC.

The V gene is TRBV15, the J gene TRBJ1-1, with a tentative D call TRBD1 (5 bases). Trimming took 6 bases from V and 8 from J, leaving 19 bases between them. Germline lookup yields CDR1 LNHNV and CDR2 YYDKDF (reference sequence). The CDR3 consists of 14 residues. CDR3: CATRTGLRKGEAFF. Written as DNA, the CDR3 is TGTGCCACCAGGACGGGACTCCGAAAAGGGGAAGCTTTCTTT.

The CDR3 bases are TGCGCCAGCAGCTTTCGACTAGCGGGTAGCACAGATACGCAGTATTTT. This sequence encodes CASSFRLAGSTDTQYF. The rearrangement uses TRBV5-1 and TRBJ2-3, with 10 bases matching TRBD2. This CDR3 is 16 amino acids long. In germline, CDR1 is SGHRS, CDR2 YFSETQ. J gave up 0 bases and V 2 bases, and 3 bases lay outside the gene matches. Full variable domain (missing parts from reference TRBV5-1 and TRBJ2-3): KAGVTQTPRYLIKTRGQQVTLSCSPISGHRSVSWYQQTPGQGLQFLFEYFSETQRNKGNFPGRFSGRQFSNSRSEMNVSTLELGDSALYLCASSFRLAGSTDTQYFGPGTRLTVL.

This sequence joins TRBV14 and TRBJ1-1; no reliable D call. The ends were cut back, 4 bases at V and 0 bases at J, with 9 bases in the middle. This CDR3 contains 14 residues. Germline values: CDR1 SGHDN, CDR2 FVKESK. The CDR3 region is CASSPTTVNTEAFF. In DNA, the CDR3 is TGTGCCAGCAGCCCCACCACAGTGAACACTGAAGCTTTCTTT.

The rearrangement uses TRBV6-5 and TRBJ1-1; 8 bases line up with TRBD1. The CDR3 spans 14 residues. Germline V CDR1 and CDR2: MNHEY, SVGAGI. V lost 2 bases and J lost 13; bases outside the gene matches: 12. CDR3 loop: CASSYDRWDRLRFF. The CDR3 nucleotides are TGTGCCAGCAGTTACGATCGGTGGGACAGGCTCCGTTTCTTT.

The gene calls are TRBV4-3 and TRBJ1-1; TRBD1 agrees at 7 bases. This CDR3 contains 14 residues. Germline lookup yields CDR1 LGHNA and CDR2 YSLEER. The V gene end was trimmed by 0 bases and the J gene end by 5 bases; junction bases not matched to a gene: 3. CDR3 sequence (DNA): TGCGCCAGCAGCCAAGATGCAGGGGGAACTGAAGCTTTCTTT. Its protein product is CASSQDAGGTEAFF.

The V call is TRBV5-1, the J call TRBJ1-4; 8 positions agree with TRBD1. CDR1 is SGHRS, CDR2 YFSETQ, per germline. This CDR3 spans 14 amino acids. V gave up 4 bases and J gave up 6 bases; unmatched junction bases: 5. CDR3 sequence reads: CASSPQGADEKLFF. Written as DNA, the CDR3 is TGCGCCAGCAGCCCGCAGGGGGCAGATGAAAAACTGTTTTTT. The whole variable domain, filled in from reference TRBV5-1 and TRBJ1-4, reads KAGVTQTPRYLIKTRGQQVTLSCSPISGHRSVSWYQQTPGQGLQFLFEYFSETQRNKGNFPGRFSGRQFSNSRSEMNVSTLELGDSALYLCASSPQGADEKLFFGSGTQLSVL.